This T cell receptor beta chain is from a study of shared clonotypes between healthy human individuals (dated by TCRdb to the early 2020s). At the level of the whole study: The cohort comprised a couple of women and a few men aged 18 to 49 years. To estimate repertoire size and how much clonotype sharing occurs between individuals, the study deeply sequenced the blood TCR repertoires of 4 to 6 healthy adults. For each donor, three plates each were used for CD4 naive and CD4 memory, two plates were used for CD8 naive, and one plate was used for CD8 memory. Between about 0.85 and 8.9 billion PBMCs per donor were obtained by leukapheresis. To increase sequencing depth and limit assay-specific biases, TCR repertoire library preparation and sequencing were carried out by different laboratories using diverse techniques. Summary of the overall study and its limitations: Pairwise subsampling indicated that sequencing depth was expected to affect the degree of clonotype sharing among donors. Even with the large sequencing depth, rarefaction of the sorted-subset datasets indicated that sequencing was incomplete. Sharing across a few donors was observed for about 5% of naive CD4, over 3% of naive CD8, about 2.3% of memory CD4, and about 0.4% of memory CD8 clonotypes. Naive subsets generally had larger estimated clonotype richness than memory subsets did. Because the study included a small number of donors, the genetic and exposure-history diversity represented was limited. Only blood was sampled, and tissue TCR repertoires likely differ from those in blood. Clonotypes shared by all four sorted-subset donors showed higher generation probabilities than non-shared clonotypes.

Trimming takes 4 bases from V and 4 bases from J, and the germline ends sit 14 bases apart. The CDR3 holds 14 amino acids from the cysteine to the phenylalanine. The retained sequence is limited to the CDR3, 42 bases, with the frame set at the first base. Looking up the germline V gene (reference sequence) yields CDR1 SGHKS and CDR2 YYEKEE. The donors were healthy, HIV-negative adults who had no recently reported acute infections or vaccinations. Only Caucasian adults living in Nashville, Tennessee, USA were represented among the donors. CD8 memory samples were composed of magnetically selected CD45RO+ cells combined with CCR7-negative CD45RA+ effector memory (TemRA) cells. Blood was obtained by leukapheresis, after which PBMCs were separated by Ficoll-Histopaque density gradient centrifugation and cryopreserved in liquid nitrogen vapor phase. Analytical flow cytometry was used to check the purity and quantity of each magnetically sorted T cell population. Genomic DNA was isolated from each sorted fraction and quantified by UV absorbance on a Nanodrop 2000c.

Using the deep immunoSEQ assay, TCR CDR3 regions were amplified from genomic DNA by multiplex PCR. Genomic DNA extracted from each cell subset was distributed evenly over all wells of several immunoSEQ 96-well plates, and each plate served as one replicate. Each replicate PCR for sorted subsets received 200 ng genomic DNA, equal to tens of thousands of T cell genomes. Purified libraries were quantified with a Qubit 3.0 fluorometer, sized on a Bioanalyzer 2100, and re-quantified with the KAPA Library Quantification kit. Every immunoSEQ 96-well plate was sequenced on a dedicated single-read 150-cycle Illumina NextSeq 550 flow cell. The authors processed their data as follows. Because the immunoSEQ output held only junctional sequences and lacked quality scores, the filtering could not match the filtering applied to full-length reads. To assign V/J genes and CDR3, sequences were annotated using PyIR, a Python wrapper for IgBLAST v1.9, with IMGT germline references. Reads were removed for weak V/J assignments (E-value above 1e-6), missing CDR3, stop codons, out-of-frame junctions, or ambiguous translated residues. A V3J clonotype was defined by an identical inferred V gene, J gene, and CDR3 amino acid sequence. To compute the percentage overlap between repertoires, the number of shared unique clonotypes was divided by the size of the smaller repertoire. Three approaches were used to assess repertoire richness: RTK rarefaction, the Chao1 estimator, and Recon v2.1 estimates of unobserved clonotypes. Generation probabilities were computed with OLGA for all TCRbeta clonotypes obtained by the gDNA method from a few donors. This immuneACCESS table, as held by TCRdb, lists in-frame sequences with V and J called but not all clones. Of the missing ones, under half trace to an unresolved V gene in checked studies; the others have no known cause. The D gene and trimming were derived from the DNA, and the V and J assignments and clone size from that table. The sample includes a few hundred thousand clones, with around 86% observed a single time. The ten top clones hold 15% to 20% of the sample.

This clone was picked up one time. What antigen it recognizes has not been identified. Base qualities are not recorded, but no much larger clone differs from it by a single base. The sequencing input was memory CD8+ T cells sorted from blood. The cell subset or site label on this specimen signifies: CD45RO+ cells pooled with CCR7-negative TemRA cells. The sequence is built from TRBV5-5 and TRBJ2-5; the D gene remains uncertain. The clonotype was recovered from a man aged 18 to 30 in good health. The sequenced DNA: TGTGCCAGCAGCCCACCTAGGTTAAGAGAGACCCAGTACTTC. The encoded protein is CASSPPRLRETQYF.